This is a list of T cell receptor beta chains from one sample in a study of shared clonotypes between healthy human individuals. Here immunoSEQ multiplex PCR was the method, and the copy in TCRdb shows in-frame clones only, minus some. The sample lists about 2.4 million clones, around 94% occurring once. The source material was naive CD4+ T cells sorted from blood. All receptors derive from a man aged 18 to 29 in good health. Both conserved end residues are trimmed from each CDR3. Size is stated for part of the rows, as once, few or many counts, or as a class when the clone is expanded.

j_call | v_call | clone_size | cdr3_aa
TRBJ2-1 | TRBV5-4 | - | ASSWEMGLAGNNEQF
TRBJ1-2 | TRBV19 | - | ASRYVGGNGYT
TRBJ2-7 | TRBV18 | - | ASSLSGTGGYEQY
TRBJ1-3 | TRBV5-1 | - | ASRESGNSGNTIY
TRBJ1-3 | TRBV5-1 | - | ASSLAGQGSTIY
TRBJ2-7 | TRBV5-5 | - | ASSLGLAGGLSWVQY
TRBJ1-6 | TRBV7-3 | - | ASRKGDPNSPLH
TRBJ2-4 | TRBV6-5 | - | ASSYTSRGVGIQY
TRBJ2-3 | TRBV10-1 | - | ASSGAGTDTQY
TRBJ2-1 | TRBV25-1 | - | ASSESSGRVNEQF
TRBJ2-1 | TRBV4-3 | - | ASSQDGSSYNEQF
TRBJ2-7 | TRBV20-1 | - | SAWTSYEQY
TRBJ2-3 | TRBV11-3 | - | ASSLGDRGSTDTQY
TRBJ2-5 | TRBV5-1 | - | ASGRGGGTQETQY
TRBJ1-5 | TRBV5-4 | - | ASSLAGGSQPQH
TRBJ2-2 | TRBV7-3 | - | ASSSFSGGSNTGELF
TRBJ2-7 | TRBV11-3 | - | ASSLDRAEQY
TRBJ1-3 | TRBV2 | - | ASSAGQPVNTIY
TRBJ1-2 | TRBV30 | - | AFRQGGGYT
TRBJ1-6 | TRBV5-6 | - | ASSLGGTGGYNSPLH
TRBJ2-7 | TRBV28 | - | ASGSYEQY
TRBJ2-1 | TRBV18 | once | ASSPDILNEQF
TRBJ2-7 | TRBV6-5 | - | ASSGLDYEQY
TRBJ2-3 | TRBV28 | - | ASSAGLVGGTDTQY
TRBJ2-5 | TRBV7-9 | - | ASSLEAVQETQY
TRBJ2-1 | TRBV19 | - | ASRTSGGANWF
TRBJ2-1 | TRBV18 | - | ASSPRWTSGKNEQF
TRBJ2-3 | TRBV5-6 | - | ASSFLGIAGSSDTQY
TRBJ1-2 | TRBV9 | - | ASSPGVGYGYT
TRBJ1-1 | TRBV6-1 | - | ALGNRVSTEAF
TRBJ1-5 | TRBV6-1 | - | ASSKQGAYLQPQH
TRBJ1-2 | TRBV9 | - | ASNHRGGASGYT
TRBJ2-3 | TRBV29-1 | - | SVEARTSTDTQY
TRBJ1-1 | TRBV7-8 | - | ASSLLLGNTEAF
TRBJ1-2 | TRBV2 | - | ASSGDGGYGYT
TRBJ2-3 | TRBV30 | - | AWSVRPGPGTGDTQY
TRBJ1-1 | TRBV19 | - | ASMGTQREAF
TRBJ2-2 | TRBV4-1 | - | ASSQPAGKFGELF
TRBJ2-3 | TRBV18 | - | ASSPMSDTQY
TRBJ2-3 | TRBV19 | - | ATEGQGRTDTQY
TRBJ2-2 | TRBV5-1 | few | ASSLADTGELF
TRBJ2-3 | TRBV7-2 | - | ASSLGGFYSEDTQY
TRBJ2-5 | TRBV4-2 | - | ASSQVTSGGETQY
TRBJ1-1 | TRBV30 | - | AWTWGENTEAF
TRBJ1-2 | TRBV5-1 | - | ASRSGTDYGYT
TRBJ1-2 | TRBV5-1 | - | ASSLSGDGPDWGYT
TRBJ2-5 | TRBV6-5 | - | ASSQRGGETQY